This T cell receptor beta chain was retrieved from a study of CD8+ T cells in alopecia areata. Study-level background: Tofacitinib administration persisted for 6 to 18 months, succeeded by 6 months off drug.

Following RNA extraction, reverse transcription yielded cDNA that acted as the sequencing template. The table came from immunoSEQ multiplex PCR; TCRdb's copy has only in-frame clones and leaves some out. In the table there are about 150,000 clones, about 50% of which are singletons. Sorting of PBMCs yielded the CD4+ and CD8+ T cells. This clone has just a few counts. Between the trimmed V and J ends, which lost 0 bases and 6 bases, there was a span of 12 bases. The germline V gene encodes CDR1 LGHNA and CDR2 YSLEER. The CDR3 contains 15 residues. This chain joins TRBV4-3 and TRBJ1-5; TRBD1 might be the D (5 bases). Sample: CD8+ T cells sorted from blood, taken at week 0. This TCR was recovered from a human donor with alopecia areata. This chain's CDR3 is CASSQELDIRQPQHF. The CDR3 DNA reads as TGCGCCAGCAGCCAAGAATTGGACATCCGTCAGCCCCAGCATTTT.